Sequencing of this T cell receptor (beta chain) was carried out in a study of cytomegalovirus exposure and HLA in healthy donors. Study outcomes and limitations: In an earlier analysis, most TCR beta V segments were productive about 87% or about 30% of the time. It was reportedly the case that the classifier diagnosed cytomegalovirus status with high specificity and sensitivity. Association of 16,951 TCR beta sequences with HLA alleles was found at 0.05 false discovery rate in a later analysis.

Concerning this clone: Antigen unknown.

A multiplex PCR was run with 60 Vbeta primers and 13 Jbeta primers. Generated by immunoSEQ multiplex PCR, the TCRdb table keeps only in-frame clones and is missing some. The sample includes roughly 150,000 clones, around 73% seen only once; the top ten take approximately 1.5%. The J segment lost 5 bases and the V segment lost 7 bases, leaving 1 base of the junction unmatched. CDR1 and CDR2 from the germline V gene are DFQATT and SNEGSKA (reference sequence). CDR3 length: 10 residues. The V call is TRBV20-1, the J call TRBJ1-2; TRBD1 aligns across 7 bases. Sequencing was performed on PBMCs. The sequence came from a male donor in good health and CMV-seronegative. The CDR3 is CSVRGYGYTF. CDR3 in DNA: TGCAGTGTCAGGGGGTATGGCTACACCTTC.